The next 21 T cell receptor beta chains were all read from a single sample in a study of T cells in Graves' hyperthyroidism and ophthalmopathy. Authors of the study amplified TCR beta CDR3 regions from RNA transcripts. The TCR CDR3 was amplified in a first-round RT-PCR using the HTBI primer set. TCRdb recomputed calls from the multiplex PCR reads with MiXCR, one row per CDR3 protein. Among over 700,000 distinct CDR3 sequences listed, 35% to 40% were seen once. Specimen: blood. The receptors were sampled from a young man with Graves' hyperthyroidism.

This clonotype was recorded a few times. The chain recombines TRBV7-9 with TRBJ2-7; D is undetermined. This CDR3 has 15 amino acids. Per the germline V gene, CDR1 is SEHNR and CDR2 is FQNEAQ (reference sequence). V lost 3 bases and J 1 base, leaving 13 bases between the germline ends. In DNA form, the CDR3 reads TGTGCCAGCAGCTTCCCCTCGAAGGTATCCTACGAGCAGTACTTC. Its translation: CASSFPSKVSYEQYF.

This clonotype was observed many times. This sequence joins TRBV7-9 and TRBJ1-2; no clear D. V was clipped by 5 bases and J by 1 base, with 17 bases between them. The CDR3 consists of 16 residues. Germline CDR1 reads SEHNR; CDR2 reads FQNEAQ (reference sequence). The CDR3 is CASSTTVGENNYGYTF. CDR3 coding DNA: TGTGCCAGCAGCACCACCGTCGGAGAGAATAACTATGGCTACACCTTC.

The chain uses TRBV2 and TRBJ2-1; D is unresolved. Trimming stripped 1 base from V and 6 bases from J, with 7 bases between. CDR3 length equals 13 residues. Germline V gene sequence: CDR1 SNHLY, CDR2 FYNNEI. This CDR3 reads CASSEVHLNEQFF. Here the CDR3 DNA reads TGTGCCAGCAGTGAAGTGCACCTCAATGAGCAGTTCTTC.

The chain is built from TRBV6-5 and TRBJ1-6, with D possibly being TRBD1 (6 bases). This CDR3 region has 16 residues. Per the germline V gene, CDR1 is MNHEY and CDR2 is SVGAGI. V was pared by 0 bases and J by 7 bases, with 13 bases between. The CDR3 region has the DNA TGTGCCAGCAGTTACTCGCCAGGGGCAAGGAATTCACCCCTCCACTTT. The encoded protein is CASSYSPGARNSPLHF.

About this clonotype: This may stem from a read error, because a much larger clone lies one nucleotide away. The V and J genes are TRBV7-9 and TRBJ1-1; possible D gene TRBD1, 6 bases. The CDR3 contains 13 residues. Per the germline V gene, CDR1 is SEHNR and CDR2 is FQNEAQ (reference sequence). V shed 4 bases and J shed 11 bases, with 17 bases lying between them. The CDR3 DNA is TGTGCCAGCAGCTCCCTACAGGGCAAGCAGGCTTTCTTT. Amino acid sequence: CASSSLQGKQAFF.

Ten or more counts support this clonotype. The chain uses TRBV19 and TRBJ2-5; D may be TRBD2 (6 bases). Germline assignment: CDR1 LNHDA and CDR2 SQIVND (reference sequence). Trimming removed 3 bases at V and 1 base at J, with 9 bases between. The CDR3 spans 14 residues. CDR3 coding DNA: TGTGCCAGTAGTATGCGGGGCGGCCAAGAGACCCAGTACTTC. The encoded protein is CASSMRGGQETQYF. Using reference TRBV19 and TRBJ2-5 for the parts outside the CDR3, the full variable domain is DGGITQSPKYLFRKEGQNVTLSCEQNLNHDAMYWYRQDPGQGLRLIYYSQIVNDFQKGDIAEGYSVSREKKESFPLTVTSAQKNPTAFYLCASSMRGGQETQYFGPGTRLLVL.

This clonotype was counted at least ten times. This rearrangement joins TRBV20-1 to TRBJ2-5; 8 bases map to TRBD1. This CDR3 comprises 15 residues. CDR1 and CDR2 (germline): DFQATT, SNEGSKA (reference sequence). V shed 4 bases, J shed 2 bases, and the junction held 9 bases outside the gene matches. DNA for the CDR3: TGCAGTGCTACCTGGGCGGGACAGGCGCAAGAGACCCAGTACTTC. It yields the protein CSATWAGQAQETQYF.

This clonotype has just one count. An end of the junction differs from the germline gene, which may be a read error. The chain's CDR3 is CASSYPEKAHYF. The CDR3 coding sequence is TGTGCCAGCAGTTACCCCGAAAAAGCCCATTACTTC. The J gene is TRBJ2-5, the V gene TRBV6-2 or TRBV6-3; D is undetermined. This CDR3 has 12 residues. CDR1 is MNHEY, CDR2 SVGEGT, per germline.

This clonotype was recorded many times. The genes are TRBV25-1 and TRBJ1-2; 7 bases align to TRBD1. Unmatched junction bases numbered 9, after V lost 5 bases and J lost 3 bases. The germline V gene encodes CDR1 MGHDK and CDR2 SYGVNS. The CDR3 is made up of 15 amino acids. The CDR3 loop reads CASSPHYRGDYGYTF. DNA for the CDR3: TGTGCCAGCAGTCCCCACTACAGGGGTGACTATGGCTACACCTTC.

The genes are TRBV20-1 and TRBJ2-5, with TRBD2 matching over 8 bases. Germline CDR1 is DFQATT and CDR2 is SNEGSKA (reference sequence). The CDR3 contains 16 residues. Trimming at V came to 0 bases and at J to 5 bases, leaving 11 bases not matched to a gene. This CDR3 reads CSARDGKLAVYETQYF. The CDR3 DNA sequence: TGCAGTGCTAGAGATGGAAAACTAGCGGTATATGAGACCCAGTACTTC.

In regard to this clonotype: An end of the junction differs from the germline gene, which may be a read error. CDR3 region: CASSRLGTGGLFF. The CDR3, as DNA: TGTGCCAGCAGCCGCTTAGGCACCGGGGGGCTGTTTTTT. The J gene is TRBJ2-2, the V gene TRBV24-1; tentative D call: TRBD2 (6 bases). CDR1 KGHDR and CDR2 SFDVKD come from the germline V gene. The CDR3 runs to 13 residues.

Turning to this clonotype: A read error is possible here, since a much larger clone lies one base away. The V gene is TRBV10-3, the J gene TRBJ1-2; D ambiguous. This CDR3 has 15 amino acids. From germline, CDR1 is ENHRY and CDR2 SYGVKD. Trimming pared 3 bases from V and 7 bases from J, leaving 18 bases between. CDR3 nucleotide sequence: TGTGCCATCAGTGAAGGGAACGGCGGGGTTGGTGGCTACACCTTC. Protein: CAISEGNGGVGGYTF.

This clonotype has a count of ten or more. The chain employs TRBV10-3 and TRBJ2-2, with D hard to call. Germline CDR1 is ENHRY and CDR2 is SYGVKD. The CDR3 has 8 amino acids. Between the trimmed V and J ends, which lost 10 bases and 7 bases, there was a span of 1 base. The CDR3: CASGELFF. CDR3 nucleotides: TGTGCCAGCGGGGAGCTGTTTTTT.

This clonotype appeared a few times. This chain connects TRBV2 to TRBJ1-1; D gene ambiguous. Trimming left V 6 bases short and J 0 bases short, with 14 bases between. The length of the CDR3 is 15 residues. CDR1 SNHLY and CDR2 FYNNEI come from the germline V gene. The CDR3 reads CASSQDHGMNTEAFF. Here the CDR3 DNA reads TGTGCCAGCAGCCAAGATCATGGCATGAACACTGAAGCTTTCTTT.

The chain is built from TRBV11-3 and TRBJ1-1; no reliable D call. V lost 5 bases and J lost 7, with 17 bases in between. Germline V CDR1 and CDR2: SGHNT, YENEEA. The CDR3 has 14 amino acids. CDR3 region: CASSPQIGLGEAFF. The CDR3 DNA sequence: TGTGCCAGCAGCCCCCAAATAGGGCTGGGTGAAGCTTTCTTT.

This clonotype was observed a handful of times. The J gene is TRBJ1-1, the V gene TRBV12-3 or TRBV12-4; D gene unclear. The CDR3 covers 11 residues. Trimming stripped 6 bases from V and 7 bases from J, with 9 bases between. CDR3 sequence reads: CASSRWYEAFF. CDR3 nucleotides: TGTGCCAGCAGCCGATGGTATGAAGCTTTCTTT.

The genes are TRBV5-1 and TRBJ1-5, with 10 bases aligning to TRBD1. The V gene end was trimmed by 4 bases and the J gene end by 0 bases; junction bases not matched to a gene: 4. Germline CDR1 and CDR2: SGHRS and YFSETQ. The CDR3 is 16 amino acids. CDR3 bases: TGCGCCAGCAGCCTTGGACAGGGGGATAGCAATCAGCCCCAGCATTTT. This codes for CASSLGQGDSNQPQHF.

In its sample, this clonotype was seen a few times. The chain is built from TRBV7-2 and TRBJ2-7; possible D gene TRBD2, 6 bases. V was shortened by 4 bases and J by 4 bases, with 17 bases between the two germline ends. The germline CDR1 and CDR2 sequences are SGHTA and FQGNSA. The length of the CDR3 is 15 residues. The CDR3 protein is CASSSWTIGAYEQYF. The CDR3 bases are TGTGCCAGCAGCTCATGGACTATCGGGGCATACGAGCAGTACTTC.

This clonotype occurred many times. The J gene is TRBJ1-1, the V gene TRBV7-9; unclear D gene. V lost 3 bases and J lost 3, with 11 bases in between. This CDR3 has 14 amino acids. Germline CDR1 reads SEHNR; CDR2 reads FQNEAQ (reference sequence). CDR3 in amino acids: CASSFEGGYTEAFF. DNA of the CDR3: TGTGCCAGCAGCTTCGAGGGCGGTTACACTGAAGCTTTCTTT.

This clonotype was seen many times. J is TRBJ2-5 and V is TRBV29-1, with 7 positions matching TRBD1. The CDR3 is 13 amino acids. Trimming removed 2 bases from V and 4 bases from J; junction bases left unmatched: 4. Looked up from germline, CDR1 is SQVTM and CDR2 is ANQGSEA. CDR3 amino acids: CSVERTGLETQYF. Written as DNA, the CDR3 is TGCAGCGTTGAAAGGACAGGTCTAGAGACCCAGTACTTC.

The chain is built from TRBV2 and TRBJ1-5; no firm D call. This CDR3 comprises 12 residues. The ends were cut back, 7 bases at V and 6 bases at J, with 10 bases in the middle. Per the germline V gene, CDR1 is SNHLY and CDR2 is FYNNEI. DNA of the CDR3: TGTGCCAGCAAGACGACGGGTCAGCCCCAGCATTTT. Encoded protein: CASKTTGQPQHF. Full variable domain (remainder filled in from reference TRBV2 and TRBJ1-5): EPEVTQTPSHQVTQMGQEVILRCVPISNHLYFYWYRQILGQKVEFLVSFYNNEISEKSEIFDDQFSVERPDGSNFTLKIRSTKLEDSAMYFCASKTTGQPQHFGDGTRLSIL.